This TCR gamma chain was documented in a study of intestinal T cells in coeliac disease. For the study at large: TRG cohort coeliac patients averaged roughly 15 years; controls averaged around 50.

Genomic DNA came from ten approximately 5-µm formalin-fixed paraffin-embedded scrolls per case. Points from the study as a whole: Splitting by age did not yield significant classification despite group age differences. With TRG, around 94% of biopsies (about 95% of the 54) were classified correctly.

As for this clone: The antigen remains undetermined.

The V and J ends lost 3 bases and 13 bases, in that order; junction bases with no gene match: 15. Germline V gives CDR1 GITISATS, CDR2 ISYDGTV (reference sequence). This CDR3 has 13 residues. LymphoTrack primers amplified TRG sequences from roughly 190 ng of biopsy DNA. With CATT, TCRdb re-called clones from the multiplex PCR reads. In the table there are 650 to 700 gamma-chain clones, 40% to 55% of which are singletons. V and J are TRGV9 and TRGJ1 or TRGJ2. This TCR derives from a human donor with celiac disease. The material sequenced was a duodenal biopsy. CDR3 nucleotide sequence: TGTGCCTTGTGGGAGCCTTTACGGATAAGAAAACTCTTT. Translation: CALWEPLRIRKLF.